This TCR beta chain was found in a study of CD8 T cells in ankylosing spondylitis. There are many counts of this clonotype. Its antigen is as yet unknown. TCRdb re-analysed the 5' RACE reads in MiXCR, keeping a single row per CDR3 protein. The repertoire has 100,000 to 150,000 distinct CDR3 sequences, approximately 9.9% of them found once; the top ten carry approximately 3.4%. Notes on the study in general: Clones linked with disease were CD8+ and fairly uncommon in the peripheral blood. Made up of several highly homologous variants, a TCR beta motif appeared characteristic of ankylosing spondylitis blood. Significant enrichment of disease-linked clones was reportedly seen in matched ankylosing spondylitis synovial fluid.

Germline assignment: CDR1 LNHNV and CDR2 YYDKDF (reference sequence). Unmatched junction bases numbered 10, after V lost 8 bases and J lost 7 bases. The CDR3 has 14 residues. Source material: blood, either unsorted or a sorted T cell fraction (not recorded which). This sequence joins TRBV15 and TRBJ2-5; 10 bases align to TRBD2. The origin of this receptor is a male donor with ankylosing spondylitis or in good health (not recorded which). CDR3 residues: CATLPSGSVGTQYF. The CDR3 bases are TGTGCCACCCTTCCTAGCGGGAGTGTCGGGACCCAGTACTTC.